These 16 T cell receptor beta chains share one sample of origin, sequenced in a study of cytomegalovirus exposure and HLA in healthy donors. Profiled with immunoSEQ multiplex PCR; TCRdb holds only in-frame clones, not every one. The data hold roughly 120,000 clones, with roughly 88% observed a single time. Sequenced sample: PBMCs. These receptors were taken from a man younger than 35 in good health and CMV-seronegative.

The chain recombines TRBV6-6 with TRBJ2-3, with D possibly being TRBD2 (6 bases). V was clipped by 10 bases and J by 1 base, with 15 bases between them. There are 14 residues in the CDR3. CDR1 MNHNY and CDR2 SVGAGI come from the germline V gene (reference sequence). The CDR3 region has the DNA TGTGCCACCCGCCTCGGGGGTGGCACAGATACGCAGTATTTT. This codes for CATRLGGGTDTQYF.

This chain joins TRBV7-9 and TRBJ1-1; perhaps TRBD1 as D (6 bases). Germline V gene lookup returns CDR1 SEHNR and CDR2 FQNEAQ (reference sequence). Trimming shortened V by 1 base and J by 4 bases, and 10 bases separated the two germline ends. The CDR3 consists of 14 residues. For the CDR3, the DNA is TGTGCCAGCAGCTTAGAGGGGGGGGTCACTGAAGCTTTCTTT. It yields the protein CASSLEGGVTEAFF.

The chain links TRBV7-8 to TRBJ1-1; 8 nucleotides agree with TRBD1. Germline-derived CDR1 and CDR2 are SGHVS and FQNEAQ. V lost 3 bases and J lost 6; bases outside the gene matches: 9. This CDR3 spans 15 amino acids. The CDR3 loop is CASSFGQGESAEAFF. CDR3 nucleotide sequence: TGTGCCAGCAGCTTCGGACAGGGTGAATCCGCTGAAGCTTTCTTT.

This chain uses TRBV4-1 with TRBJ2-3, with 7 bases identical to TRBD1. The V segment lost 2 bases and the J segment 2 bases; nucleotides outside the gene matches: 10. Germline-derived CDR1 and CDR2 are MGHRA and YSYEKL. The CDR3 is 17 residues long. The CDR3 loop is CASSQRLGQRNTDTQYF. The CDR3 DNA is TGCGCCAGCAGCCAAAGGCTGGGACAGAGAAACACAGATACGCAGTATTTT.

The chain employs TRBV6-6 and TRBJ1-2; TRBD1 aligns across 7 bases. The CDR3 spans 15 residues. Germline-derived CDR1 and CDR2 are MNHNY and SVGAGI (reference sequence). V shed 6 bases, J shed 4 bases, and the junction held 11 bases outside the gene matches. CDR3 loop: CASSQRDRLSYGYTF. The CDR3 nucleotides read TGTGCCAGCAGCCAAAGGGACAGACTCTCCTATGGCTACACCTTC.

The chain links TRBV7-9 to TRBJ1-5, with 7 bases fitting TRBD1. CDR1 SEHNR and CDR2 FQNEAQ come from the germline V gene (reference sequence). The trim removed 5 bases at V and 3 bases at J, leaving 4 bases unmatched. CDR3 length: 14 residues. CDR3 amino acids: CASSPTGDNQPQHF. CDR3 nucleotide sequence: TGTGCCAGCAGCCCAACAGGGGACAATCAGCCCCAGCATTTT.

This sequence joins TRBV11-2 and TRBJ2-7; tentatively, D is TRBD1 (5 bases). V was pared by 0 bases and J by 2 bases, with 11 bases between. Germline CDR1 is SGHAT and CDR2 is FQNNGV. CDR3 length equals 15 residues. CDR3 residues: CASSLEGTGTYEQYF. The CDR3 nucleotides are TGTGCCAGCAGCTTAGAGGGTACAGGTACCTACGAGCAGTACTTC. The whole variable domain, remainder taken from reference TRBV11-2 and TRBJ2-7, is EAGVAQSPRYKIIEKRQSVAFWCNPISGHATLYWYQQILGQGPKLLIQFQNNGVVDDSQLPKDRFSAERLKGVDSTLKIQPAKLEDSAVYLCASSLEGTGTYEQYFGPGTRLTVT.

The chain is built from TRBV6-5 and TRBJ1-1; D might be TRBD1 (6 bases). This CDR3 contains 14 residues. Germline V CDR1 and CDR2: MNHEY, SVGAGI. Deletions cut 7 bases from V and 1 base from J, with 13 bases between. CDR3 loop: CASTPGTPNTEAFF. DNA for the CDR3: TGTGCCAGCACTCCCGGGACACCGAACACTGAAGCTTTCTTT.

V gene TRBV18 combines with J gene TRBJ2-5; 7 bases are shared with TRBD2. The CDR3 sequence is 13 residues long. After removal of 6 bases from V and 1 base from J, the junction contained 2 bases not matched to a gene. In germline, CDR1 is KGHSH, CDR2 LQKENI. CDR3 DNA: TGTGCCAGCTCTCCGGGAGGCCAAGAGACCCAGTACTTC. Its translation: CASSPGGQETQYF.

This rearrangement joins TRBV7-9 to TRBJ1-4, with 9 bases aligning to TRBD1. The CDR3 spans 14 residues. Germline V CDR1 and CDR2: SEHNR, FQNEAQ (reference sequence). Losses at the gene ends were 6 bases for V and 8 bases for J; bases not matched to a gene: 7. CDR3 in DNA: TGTGCCAGCAGTTTGGACAGGGGTCGAGAAAAACTGTTTTTT. This encodes CASSLDRGREKLFF.

This clone has just one count. This chain joins TRBV2 and TRBJ2-3; 12 bases fit TRBD2. V lost 5 bases to trimming and J lost 6 bases; unmatched junction nucleotides: 6. The CDR3 runs 15 residues. CDR1 is SNHLY and CDR2 is FYNNEI in the germline V gene. The CDR3 DNA reads TGTGCCAGCAGTTCCCTAGCGGGGGGGCGGGATACGCAGTATTTT. This sequence encodes CASSSLAGGRDTQYF.

The chain is built from TRBV27 and TRBJ2-5, with 9 bases matching TRBD1. With the DNA end fitting TRBJ2-7 better, the J assignment may be wrong. There are 17 residues in the CDR3. CDR1 and CDR2 from the germline V gene are MNHEY and SMNVEV (reference sequence). The CDR3 loop is CASSYSSVGQGFYEQYF. CDR3 bases: TGTGCCAGCAGTTACTCATCCGTGGGACAGGGTTTCTACGAGCAGTACTTC.

This clone was seen only a few times. The chain links TRBV7-2 to TRBJ1-1; no definite D call. The CDR3 spans 16 residues. The V end was cut by 5 bases, the J end by 6 bases, with 22 bases between. Germline assignment: CDR1 SGHTA and CDR2 FQGNSA. Here the CDR3 reads CASSLREYNTRAEAFF. CDR3 sequence (DNA): TGTGCCAGCAGCCTTCGGGAGTATAACACGAGGGCTGAAGCTTTCTTT.

The chain is built from TRBV7-9 and TRBJ2-7, with D unresolved. This CDR3 spans 11 amino acids. Per germline, CDR1 SEHNR and CDR2 FQNEAQ (reference sequence). Trimming cost V 5 bases and J 5 bases, with 7 bases left between them. The CDR3 DNA reads as TGTGCCAGCAGCACTGCTGACGAGCAGTACTTC. Amino acid sequence: CASSTADEQYF. Supplemented by reference TRBV7-9 and TRBJ2-7, the full variable domain reads DTGVSQNPRHKITKRGQNVTFRCDPISEHNRLYWYRQTLGQGPEFLTYFQNEAQLEKSRLLSDRFSAERPKGSFSTLEIQRTEQGDSAMYLCASSTADEQYFGPGTRLTVT.

J is TRBJ1-1 and V is TRBV28; 7 nucleotides agree with TRBD1. CDR3 length: 14 residues. V was clipped by 6 bases and J by 2 bases; unmatched bases: 6. Per the germline V gene, CDR1 is MDHEN and CDR2 is SYDVKM. The CDR3 reads CASRSGTANTEAFF. In nucleotides, the CDR3 is TGTGCCAGCAGATCCGGGACAGCTAACACTGAAGCTTTCTTT.

V and J are TRBV7-9 and TRBJ2-2, with 7 bases fitting TRBD2. The V gene's germline CDR1 is SEHNR and CDR2 FQNEAQ (reference sequence). Trimming took 1 base from V and 0 from J; bases not matched to a gene: 2. This CDR3 is 16 amino acids long. The CDR3, as DNA: TGTGCCAGCAGCTTAGAGGCGGGGGCGAACACCGGGGAGCTGTTTTTT. The encoded protein is CASSLEAGANTGELFF.